The 25 T cell receptor beta chains below all came from one sample that was sequenced in a study of cytomegalovirus exposure and HLA in healthy donors. The PCR used 60 Vbeta and 13 Jbeta primers. Assay used: immunoSEQ multiplex PCR; TCRdb lists only in-frame clones, some missing. Of about 96,000 clones in the sample, more than 60% were seen once. What was sequenced was PBMCs. The receptors originated from a man aged 25-40 years in good health and CMV-seronegative.

The chain employs TRBV29-1 and TRBJ1-2; a possible D gene is TRBD1 (6 bases). This CDR3 is 12 amino acids long. V lost 8 bases to trimming and J lost 8 bases, with 18 bases between them. Germline V gives CDR1 SQVTM, CDR2 ANQGSEA. The CDR3 sequence: CSTGGGVNGYTF. As DNA, the CDR3 is TGCAGCACCGGGGGGGGCGTAAACGGCTACACCTTC.

V is TRBV2 and J is TRBJ2-2, with D tentatively TRBD1 (7 bases). Germline lookup yields CDR1 SNHLY and CDR2 FYNNEI. The CDR3 sequence is 14 residues long. Trimming shortened V by 4 bases and J by 8 bases, and 14 bases separated the two germline ends. The CDR3 protein is CASSVVRGAGELFF. The DNA of the CDR3 is TGTGCCAGCAGTGTGGTCAGGGGGGCGGGGGAGCTGTTTTTT.

The chain carries TRBV5-1 and TRBJ1-2, with D possibly TRBD1 on 5 matching bases. In germline, CDR1 is SGHRS, CDR2 YFSETQ. Trimming took 3 bases from V and 1 from J, leaving 7 bases between them. The CDR3 totals 13 residues. CDR3 bases: TGCGCCAGCAGCTCCAGGGATAACTATGGCTACACCTTC. This codes for CASSSRDNYGYTF.

The chain joins TRBV6-1 to TRBJ2-1; the match to TRBD2 covers 9 bases. The CDR3 is 15 residues long. With 3 bases clipped from V and 2 bases from J, the junction kept 2 bases outside the gene matches. The germline gives CDR1 MNHNS, CDR2 SASEGT. The CDR3 spells CASSETSGAYNEQFF. DNA for the CDR3: TGTGCCAGCAGTGAGACTAGCGGCGCCTACAATGAGCAGTTCTTC.

V usage is TRBV19 and J usage is TRBJ1-5; D not certain. Trimming left V 3 bases short and J 0 bases short, with 12 bases between. The CDR3 consists of 16 residues. Germline V CDR1 and CDR2: LNHDA, SQIVND (reference sequence). Here the CDR3 reads CASSMSIRHSNQPQHF. CDR3 sequence (DNA): TGTGCCAGTAGTATGTCTATAAGACATAGCAATCAGCCCCAGCATTTT.

The rearrangement links TRBV29-1 to TRBJ1-1, with 7 positions matching TRBD1. Trimming took 4 bases from V and 4 from J; bases not matched to a gene: 12. This CDR3 contains 15 residues. Germline values: CDR1 SQVTM, CDR2 ANQGSEA. The CDR3 DNA is TGCAGCGTTGTTGACCGACAGGGCGCTTTCACTGAAGCTTTCTTT. It specifies CSVVDRQGAFTEAFF.

This rearrangement joins TRBV29-1 to TRBJ2-1, with TRBD2 as a possible D gene (6 bases). The germline CDR1 and CDR2 sequences are SQVTM and ANQGSEA. Trimming removed 8 bases at V and 6 bases at J, with 14 bases between. The CDR3 is 12 amino acids. The CDR3 bases are TGCAGCACGGGCCCGGGGGTCAATGAGCAGTTCTTC. Its translation: CSTGPGVNEQFF.

The rearrangement uses TRBV27 and TRBJ1-2; the match to TRBD1 covers 7 bases. Germline trimming cut 4 bases from V and 4 bases from J; bases unmatched to any gene: 9. The CDR3 runs to 15 residues. Per germline, CDR1 MNHEY and CDR2 SMNVEV (reference sequence). The CDR3 nucleotides read TGTGCCAGCAGTTGGGCCGGGACAGATCTCTATGGCTACACCTTC. This encodes CASSWAGTDLYGYTF.

This chain links TRBV18 with TRBJ1-1; possible D gene TRBD1, 6 bases. The CDR3 spans 14 residues. V was cut by 1 base and J by 2 bases, with 8 bases left in between. Germline V gives CDR1 KGHSH, CDR2 LQKENI. CDR3 loop: CASSPLGQNTEAFF. CDR3 DNA: TGTGCCAGCTCACCACTGGGACAAAACACTGAAGCTTTCTTT.

This clone has just a few counts. This chain joins TRBV28 and TRBJ2-7; tentative D call: TRBD1 (6 bases). CDR3 size: 14 residues. Germline V lookup: CDR1 MDHEN, CDR2 SYDVKM. Trimming removed 6 bases at V and 3 bases at J, with 15 bases between. CDR3 protein: CASSGTGHLYEQYF. CDR3 bases: TGTGCCAGCAGCGGGACGGGACACCTCTACGAGCAGTACTTC.

The table lists this clone with a few counts. V and J are TRBV29-1 and TRBJ2-7; TRBD2 matches at 9 bases. The length of the CDR3 is 15 residues. CDR1 is SQVTM and CDR2 is ANQGSEA in the germline V gene. J was trimmed by 0 bases and V by 6 bases; bases with no gene match: 9. CDR3 protein: CSVISGGTNSYEQYF. CDR3 sequence (DNA): TGCAGCGTAATAAGCGGGGGGACTAACTCCTACGAGCAGTACTTC.

The chain couples TRBV27 to TRBJ1-1; 7 nucleotides agree with TRBD1. The V and J ends lost 6 bases and 4 bases, in that order; junction bases with no gene match: 5. The germline CDR1 and CDR2 sequences are MNHEY and SMNVEV (reference sequence). The CDR3 is 13 amino acids. CDR3 loop: CASSLQGPTEAFF. The CDR3 DNA sequence: TGTGCCAGCAGCCTACAGGGGCCCACTGAAGCTTTCTTT.

The genes are TRBV5-1 and TRBJ1-2; 7 bases match TRBD1. Germline values: CDR1 SGHRS, CDR2 YFSETQ. There are 13 residues in the CDR3. V was clipped by 4 bases and J by 4 bases; unmatched bases: 4. Written as DNA, the CDR3 is TGCGCCAGCAGCGAGACAGGGACCTATGGCTACACCTTC. It yields the protein CASSETGTYGYTF. Full variable domain (remainder filled in from reference TRBV5-1 and TRBJ1-2): KAGVTQTPRYLIKTRGQQVTLSCSPISGHRSVSWYQQTPGQGLQFLFEYFSETQRNKGNFPGRFSGRQFSNSRSEMNVSTLELGDSALYLCASSETGTYGYTFGSGTRLTVV.

The genes are TRBV7-6 and TRBJ2-2; no clear D gene. Looked up from germline, CDR1 is SGHVS and CDR2 is FNYEAQ. V gave up 0 bases and J gave up 7 bases, with 6 bases separating them. The CDR3 contains 13 residues. CDR3 DNA: TGTGCCAGCAGCTTAGCCTTCGGCGGGGAGCTGTTTTTT. It is translated as CASSLAFGGELFF.

The chain has TRBV20-1 and TRBJ2-7, with unresolved D. The germline V gene encodes CDR1 DFQATT and CDR2 SNEGSKA (reference sequence). V shed 5 bases and J shed 5 bases, with 7 bases lying between them. The CDR3 length is 10 residues. The CDR3 bases are TGCAGTGCTCCACTCCACGAGCAGTACTTC. It codes for CSAPLHEQYF.

The J gene is TRBJ2-1, the V gene TRBV27; 8 bases match TRBD2. The CDR3 runs 15 residues. Germline-derived CDR1 and CDR2 are MNHEY and SMNVEV (reference sequence). Germline trimming cut 5 bases from V and 2 bases from J; bases unmatched to any gene: 5. For the CDR3, the DNA is TGTGCCAGCAGTACCCAGCGGGGGACCTACAATGAGCAGTTCTTC. Translation: CASSTQRGTYNEQFF.

V gene TRBV2 combines with J gene TRBJ2-3, with 8 bases lining up with TRBD2. Per the germline V gene, CDR1 is SNHLY and CDR2 is FYNNEI. V dropped 9 bases and J dropped 0; count of bases not matched to a gene: 5. This CDR3 region has 14 residues. The CDR3 loop reads CASCSGVSTDTQYF. The CDR3 nucleotides are TGTGCCAGTTGTAGCGGGGTTAGCACAGATACGCAGTATTTT.

J is TRBJ2-3 and V is TRBV7-9; 8 nucleotides line up with TRBD2. Looked up from germline, CDR1 is SEHNR and CDR2 is FQNEAQ (reference sequence). The V segment lost 5 bases and the J segment 3 bases; nucleotides outside the gene matches: 7. CDR3 length equals 15 residues. This CDR3 is CASSPSGGGTDTQYF. CDR3 in DNA: TGTGCCAGCAGCCCATCGGGCGGGGGGACAGATACGCAGTATTTT.

This clone was seen a single time. The genes are TRBV29-1 and TRBJ2-7; 10 bases align to TRBD1. V gave up 7 bases and J gave up 5 bases; unmatched junction bases: 2. The CDR3 extends over 11 amino acids. Germline V gene lookup returns CDR1 SQVTM and CDR2 ANQGSEA. This chain's CDR3 is CSGQGADEQYF. CDR3 DNA sequence: TGCAGCGGACAGGGGGCTGACGAGCAGTACTTC.

The chain is built from TRBV28 and TRBJ1-2, with a weak D call TRBD1 (6 bases). Germline V gene data show CDR1 as MDHEN and CDR2 as SYDVKM. Trimming shortened V by 8 bases and J by 8 bases, and 30 bases separated the two germline ends. The CDR3 is made up of 17 amino acids. The CDR3 region is CASLYRGKRGPFLGYTF. The CDR3 DNA reads TGTGCCAGCCTCTACCGGGGCAAGCGGGGGCCCTTCTTGGGCTACACCTTC.

This clone was seen more than once but under ten times. The V call is TRBV15, the J call TRBJ1-5; TRBD1 is a possible D gene (6 bases). CDR3 length: 16 residues. V was shortened by 5 bases and J by 3 bases, with 17 bases between the two germline ends. Germline loops: CDR1 LNHNV, CDR2 YYDKDF (reference sequence). The CDR3 sequence is CATSFQRGASNQPQHF. CDR3 bases: TGTGCCACCAGCTTTCAACGGGGGGCCTCCAATCAGCCCCAGCATTTT.

The V call is TRBV11-2, the J call TRBJ1-2; 7 bases map to TRBD1. The CDR3 has 14 residues. Unmatched junction bases numbered 4, after V lost 5 bases and J lost 1 base. The germline gives CDR1 SGHAT, CDR2 FQNNGV. CDR3 in DNA: TGTGCCAGCAGCCCGGGGGACAGTAACTATGGCTACACCTTC. Translating it yields CASSPGDSNYGYTF.

This CDR3 reads CASSSGQGGEKLFF. The CDR3 DNA sequence: TGCGCCAGCAGCTCAGGACAGGGTGGGGAAAAACTGTTTTTT. V gene TRBV5-1 combines with J gene TRBJ1-4, with 8 bases that match TRBD1. The CDR3 is 14 residues long. Unmatched junction bases numbered 6, after V lost 3 bases and J lost 8 bases. Germline CDR1 is SGHRS and CDR2 is YFSETQ.

V and J are TRBV2 and TRBJ1-1; D perhaps matches TRBD1 (6 bases). Germline V gene lookup returns CDR1 SNHLY and CDR2 FYNNEI. The length of the CDR3 is 15 residues. V lost 2 bases, J lost 4 bases, and 14 bases lay in between. The CDR3 nucleotides read TGTGCCAGCAGTGAATTCGATACAGGGATCACTGAAGCTTTCTTT. The encoded protein is CASSEFDTGITEAFF.

The chain recombines TRBV28 with TRBJ1-3, with 7 bases fitting TRBD1. In germline, CDR1 is MDHEN, CDR2 SYDVKM. This CDR3 is built from 14 residues. Germline trimming cut 6 bases from V and 4 bases from J; bases unmatched to any gene: 6. The CDR3, as DNA: TGTGCCAGCAGGACAGGACAGGTGGGAAACACCATATATTTT. Residues: CASRTGQVGNTIYF.